The T cell receptor beta chain described here comes from a study of CD8+CD57+ T cells in acquired aplastic anemia. For the study at large: Mean yield of DNA from sorted CD4+ and CD8+ cells was 3 to 3.5 ug. Study-level points and caveats: Common to patients and controls were roughly 30 CD8+ CDR3 sequences.

Germline CDR1 and CDR2: GTSNPN and SVGIG (reference sequence). V lost 1 base and J lost 3, with 7 bases in between. The CDR3 is made up of 13 amino acids. Sequenced patients had shown CD8+CD57+ cell expansion by flow cytometry. Patients had undergone no therapy by the time their blood was sampled. CDR3 and TCR beta VDJ profiling relied on genomic DNA as the template. TCRdb passed the reads through MiXCR, listing each CDR3 protein once. The table lists about 160,000 distinct CDR3 sequences, 40% to 60% of them singletons, with 25% to 35% in the top ten. Regarding this clonotype: What it recognizes is unknown.

This chain connects TRBV30 to TRBJ1-5; D is uncertain. This sequence originates from a human donor with aplastic anemia. Sequenced sample: sorted CD4+, CD8+, or CD8+CD57+ T cells (not recorded which) from PBMCs. The CDR3 protein is CAWSAGLNQPQHF. CDR3 in DNA: TGTGCCTGGAGTGCAGGACTCAATCAGCCCCAGCATTTT.